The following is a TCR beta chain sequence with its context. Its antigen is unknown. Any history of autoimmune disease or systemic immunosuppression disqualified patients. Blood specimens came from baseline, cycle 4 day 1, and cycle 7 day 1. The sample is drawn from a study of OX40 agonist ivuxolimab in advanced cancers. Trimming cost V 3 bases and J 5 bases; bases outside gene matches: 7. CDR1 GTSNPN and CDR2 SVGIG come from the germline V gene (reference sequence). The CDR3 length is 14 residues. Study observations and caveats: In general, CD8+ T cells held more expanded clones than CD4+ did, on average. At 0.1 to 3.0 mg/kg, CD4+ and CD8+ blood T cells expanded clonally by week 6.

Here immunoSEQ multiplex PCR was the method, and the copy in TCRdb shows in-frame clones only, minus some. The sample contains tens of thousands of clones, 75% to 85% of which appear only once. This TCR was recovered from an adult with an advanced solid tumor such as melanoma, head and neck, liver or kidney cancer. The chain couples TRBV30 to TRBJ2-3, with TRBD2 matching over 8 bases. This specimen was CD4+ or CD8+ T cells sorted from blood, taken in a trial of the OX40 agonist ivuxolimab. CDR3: CAWSLGLAGDTQYF. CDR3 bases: TGTGCCTGGAGCCTCGGACTAGCTGGAGATACGCAGTATTTT.